This T cell receptor beta chain was found in a study of blood T cells in healthy people across ages. Points from the study as a whole: Compared with aged donors, long-lived donors showed fewer expanded clones, suggesting selection. When one million T cells were used, diversity estimates were thought to be underestimates. CMV status of donors was not determined, possibly confounding expanded clonotype changes.

Trimming stripped 6 bases from V and 7 bases from J, with 19 bases between. Germline CDR1 reads MNHEY; CDR2 reads SVGEGT. The CDR3 sequence is 14 residues long. The authors ran a second PCR of roughly 6 to 12 cycles using a sample-barcoded 5' primer and a J-beta primer mix. Per-sample output comprised a minimum of 3 million paired-end reads containing CDR3. TCRdb used MiXCR to reprocess the 5' RACE reads, holding one entry per CDR3 protein. The sample contains hundreds of thousands of distinct CDR3 sequences, around 41% of which appear only once. This clonotype was seen just once. Its antigen remains unidentified.

The V gene is TRBV6-2 or TRBV6-3, the J gene TRBJ2-7; maybe TRBD1 (5 bases). The receptor was derived from an elderly man in good health. The sample taken for sequencing was blood. DNA of the CDR3: TGTGCCAGCAGCCCAGGGCAAATGTACAATGAGCAGTACTTC. Its protein is CASSPGQMYNEQYF.